The 31 T cell receptor beta chains reported below all come from one sample, sequenced in a study of blood T cell repertoires in COVID-19. Sequencing was performed with immunoSEQ multiplex PCR; in TCRdb, only in-frame clones are kept and a portion is missing. The repertoire consists of roughly 290,000 clones, with around 81% occurring once and the leading ten covering roughly 14%. The sequencing input was peripheral blood. These TCRs come from a person aged 70 to 79 with COVID-19, enrolled during active disease.

The V and J genes are TRBV2 and TRBJ2-3; the D gene is possibly TRBD2 (6 bases). Trimming cost V 9 bases and J 0 bases, with 16 bases left between them. The CDR3 is made up of 15 amino acids. Per the germline V gene, CDR1 is SNHLY and CDR2 is FYNNEI. CDR3 nucleotide sequence: TGTGCCAGTACAGCTGCCGGGACTAGCACAGATACGCAGTATTTT. As protein: CASTAAGTSTDTQYF.

For this clone: A read error may account for a junction end that differs from germline. This rearrangement joins TRBV28 to TRBJ1-2; 7 bases map to TRBD1. The germline CDR1 and CDR2 sequences are MDHEN and SYDVKM. This CDR3 has 16 residues. The CDR3 DNA is TGTGCCAGCACTTTAGCAGGGGGGAGTCTCCGTAGAGGCTACACCTTC. It translates to CASTLAGGSLRRGYTF.

This clone has more than one count but fewer than ten. The chain uses TRBV13 and TRBJ2-7; maybe TRBD1 (5 bases). V was pared by 2 bases and J by 0 bases, with 11 bases between. This CDR3 region has 15 residues. Germline CDR1 is PRHDT and CDR2 is FYEKMQ (reference sequence). CDR3 amino acids: CASSLQGPSSYEQYF. As DNA, the CDR3 is TGTGCCAGCAGCTTACAGGGCCCTTCCTCCTACGAGCAGTACTTC.

V and J are TRBV19 and TRBJ1-1; D uncertain. Between the trimmed V and J ends, which lost 3 bases and 5 bases, there was a span of 16 bases. This CDR3 is 15 amino acids long. CDR1 and CDR2 from the germline V gene are LNHDA and SQIVND (reference sequence). The DNA for the CDR3 is TGTGCCAGTAGTATGTCCACTGGGAGGTCTACTGAAGCTTTCTTT. As protein: CASSMSTGRSTEAFF. The variable domain in full, with the rest retrieved from reference TRBV19 and TRBJ1-1, is DGGITQSPKYLFRKEGQNVTLSCEQNLNHDAMYWYRQDPGQGLRLIYYSQIVNDFQKGDIAEGYSVSREKKESFPLTVTSAQKNPTAFYLCASSMSTGRSTEAFFGQGTRLTVV.

This rearrangement joins TRBV6-5 to TRBJ1-1; no clear D. Looked up from germline, CDR1 is MNHEY and CDR2 is SVGAGI. Trimming took off 7 bases at V and 0 bases at J, with 9 bases between the two ends. The CDR3 loop spans 13 amino acids. The CDR3 bases are TGTGCCAGCAAGCGGGCCATGAACACTGAAGCTTTCTTT. Protein: CASKRAMNTEAFF.

This chain connects TRBV7-3 to TRBJ2-1, with 9 bases that match TRBD1. This CDR3 has 15 residues. Germline CDR1 is SGHTA and CDR2 is FQGTGA. With 2 bases clipped from V and 7 bases from J, the junction kept 6 bases outside the gene matches. CDR3 coding DNA: TGTGCCAGCAGCTTATCCTGGACAGGGGAGAATGAGCAGTTCTTC. Its translation is CASSLSWTGENEQFF.

V gene TRBV6-4 combines with J gene TRBJ1-5; possible D gene TRBD1, 5 bases. The CDR3 sequence is 16 residues long. Trimming took 8 bases from V and 0 from J, leaving 17 bases between them. Per germline, CDR1 MRHNA and CDR2 SNTAGT. CDR3 sequence reads: CASSGCRVSSNQPQHF. The CDR3 DNA sequence: TGTGCCAGCTCAGGCTGCAGGGTATCTAGCAATCAGCCCCAGCATTTT.

The V and J genes are TRBV6-5 and TRBJ1-6; 9 bases fit TRBD1. V lost 8 bases to trimming and J lost 6 bases; unmatched junction nucleotides: 2. This CDR3 region has 13 residues. The germline CDR1 and CDR2 sequences are MNHEY and SVGAGI. The CDR3 sequence: CASGQGINSPLHF. The DNA of the CDR3 is TGTGCCAGCGGACAGGGGATTAATTCACCCCTCCACTTT.

This chain joins TRBV5-1 and TRBJ2-1; 9 bases match TRBD2. Germline CDR1 and CDR2: SGHRS and YFSETQ. V shed 3 bases, J shed 6 bases, and the junction held 13 bases outside the gene matches. This CDR3 spans 17 amino acids. The CDR3 here is CASSSGTAGGLSNEQFF. In nucleotides, the CDR3 is TGCGCCAGCAGCTCTGGAACTGCGGGGGGGCTCTCCAATGAGCAGTTCTTC.

The chain has TRBV18 and TRBJ2-4; 8 bases map to TRBD1. Germline V lookup: CDR1 KGHSH, CDR2 LQKENI. V shed 3 bases and J 6 bases; nucleotides not matched to a gene: 7. The CDR3 consists of 15 residues. CDR3: CASSPAGGDGNIQYF. The DNA of the CDR3 is TGTGCCAGCTCACCGGCAGGGGGCGATGGAAACATTCAGTACTTC.

The chain's CDR3 is CASSYATGLAGGGEQFF. The CDR3 nucleotides are TGTGCCAGCAGTTACGCGACGGGACTAGCGGGAGGGGGGGAGCAGTTCTTC. The V call is TRBV6-2 or TRBV6-3, the J call TRBJ2-1; TRBD2 aligns across 16 bases. The germline CDR1 and CDR2 sequences are MNHEY and SVGEGT. J was trimmed by 10 bases and V by 2 bases; bases with no gene match: 8. The CDR3 runs to 17 residues.

This sequence joins TRBV27 and TRBJ1-4, with D possibly TRBD1 on 5 matching bases. Between the trimmed V and J ends, which lost 2 bases and 4 bases, there was a span of 11 bases. CDR1 MNHEY and CDR2 SMNVEV come from the germline V gene (reference sequence). This CDR3 contains 15 residues. The CDR3 DNA follows: TGTGCCAGCAGTTTACCTAGACAGTATAATGAAAAACTGTTTTTT. Its translation: CASSLPRQYNEKLFF.

In its sample, this clone was seen a few times. This CDR3 reads CASSYSRLGEGEQYF. The CDR3 coding sequence is TGTGCCAGCAGTTACTCTAGATTAGGGGAGGGCGAGCAGTACTTC. J is TRBJ2-7 and V is TRBV6-5; 7 nucleotides align to TRBD2. V shed 0 bases and J 6 bases; nucleotides not matched to a gene: 8. Germline CDR1 is MNHEY and CDR2 is SVGAGI. CDR3 length equals 15 residues.

The chain uses TRBV2 and TRBJ2-6; possible D gene TRBD1, 6 bases. Germline CDR1 SNHLY, CDR2 FYNNEI. Trimming left V 4 bases short and J 0 bases short, with 19 bases between. The CDR3 extends over 19 amino acids. The CDR3: CASSAGQRITLSGANVLTF. Written as DNA, the CDR3 is TGTGCCAGCAGTGCGGGACAAAGGATCACCCTCTCTGGGGCCAACGTCCTGACTTTC.

This chain joins TRBV3-1 (or the pseudogene TRBV3-2) and TRBJ1-5; 7 positions agree with TRBD1. Germline CDR1 LGHDT, CDR2 YNNKEL (reference sequence). The CDR3 has 12 amino acids. The ends lost 4 bases at V and 6 bases at J; junction bases unmatched: 0. The CDR3 region has the DNA TGTGCCAGCAGCCGACAGGGTCAGCCCCAGCATTTT. It yields the protein CASSRQGQPQHF.

The J gene is TRBJ1-1, the V gene TRBV2; D uncertain. The CDR3 is 14 residues long. V gave up 2 bases and J gave up 0 bases, with 7 bases separating them. Germline V gene data show CDR1 as SNHLY and CDR2 as FYNNEI. The CDR3 nucleotides are TGTGCCAGCAGTGAAATGGCAGTGAACACTGAAGCTTTCTTT. The encoded protein is CASSEMAVNTEAFF.

The chain employs TRBV5-1 and TRBJ2-7, with D tentatively TRBD1 (5 bases). V gave up 1 base and J gave up 0 bases, with 11 bases separating them. Germline assignment: CDR1 SGHRS and CDR2 YFSETQ. The CDR3 length is 15 residues. The CDR3 spells CASSLTGSASYEQYF. The CDR3, as DNA: TGCGCCAGCAGCTTGACAGGTTCTGCCTCCTACGAGCAGTACTTC.

V gene TRBV3-1 (or the pseudogene TRBV3-2) combines with J gene TRBJ2-5; 15 nucleotides align to TRBD2. Trimming cost V 3 bases and J 2 bases; bases outside gene matches: 10. The CDR3 contains 19 residues. CDR1 and CDR2 from the germline V gene are LGHDT and YNNKEL (reference sequence). The CDR3 is CASSHPGGLAGGPQETQYF. For the CDR3, the DNA is TGTGCCAGCAGCCACCCCGGGGGACTAGCGGGGGGACCTCAAGAGACCCAGTACTTC.

The V gene is TRBV5-8, the J gene TRBJ1-5; D might be TRBD1 (5 bases). V shed 2 bases and J shed 7 bases, with 13 bases lying between them. Per the germline V gene, CDR1 is SGHTS and CDR2 is YDEGEE. This CDR3 is built from 14 residues. The CDR3 loop is CASSLAGSHQPQHF. In nucleotides, the CDR3 is TGTGCCAGCAGCTTAGCAGGGTCACACCAGCCCCAGCATTTT.

V gene TRBV3-1 (or the pseudogene TRBV3-2) combines with J gene TRBJ2-1; 8 bases align to TRBD2. CDR3 length: 19 residues. Germline-derived CDR1 and CDR2 are LGHDT and YNNKEL (reference sequence). V shed 4 bases, J shed 5 bases, and the junction held 19 bases outside the gene matches. CDR3 sequence reads: CASSRKRSGSYSGDNEQFF. In DNA, the CDR3 is TGTGCCAGCAGCCGAAAGCGGAGCGGGAGCTATTCCGGGGACAATGAGCAGTTCTTC.

The V gene is TRBV5-1, the J gene TRBJ2-3; 8 bases are a match to TRBD2. Germline-derived CDR1 and CDR2 are SGHRS and YFSETQ. This CDR3 is built from 16 residues. After removal of 1 base from V and 2 bases from J, the junction contained 6 bases not matched to a gene. The CDR3 region is CASSLSGGSNTDTQYF. The CDR3 DNA reads TGCGCCAGCAGCTTGAGCGGGGGCTCGAACACAGATACGCAGTATTTT.

The chain uses TRBV6-2 or TRBV6-3 and TRBJ1-5; the D gene is possibly TRBD1 (5 bases). The ends were cut back, 3 bases at V and 1 base at J, with 13 bases in the middle. CDR1 MNHEY and CDR2 SVGEGT come from the germline V gene. CDR3 length equals 16 residues. The CDR3 region has the DNA TGTGCCAGCAGTTATGTTGGGGCTAGGAGCAATCAGCCCCAGCATTTT. As protein: CASSYVGARSNQPQHF.

This clone was observed a handful of times. Within the sample, other DNA sequences also encode this same CDR3. The gene calls are TRBV5-6 and TRBJ2-7; D remains unclear. CDR1 and CDR2 (germline): SGHDT, YYEEEE. V dropped 0 bases and J dropped 1 base, with 5 bases sitting between them. The CDR3 has 13 amino acids. This chain's CDR3 is CASSLVDSYEQYF. CDR3 sequence (DNA): TGTGCCAGCAGCTTGGTAGATTCCTACGAGCAGTACTTC.

The chain couples TRBV7-3 to TRBJ1-1; D not certain. Germline CDR1 and CDR2: SGHTA and FQGTGA. There are 13 residues in the CDR3. V dropped 1 base and J dropped 4 bases, with 7 bases sitting between them. CDR3 DNA: TGTGCCAGCAGCTTAAGGTCAGGCACTGAAGCTTTCTTT. Amino acid sequence: CASSLRSGTEAFF.

V gene TRBV19 combines with J gene TRBJ1-4, with D possibly being TRBD1 (6 bases). V shed 1 base and J shed 5 bases, with 8 bases lying between them. The CDR3 is 14 amino acids. Germline lookup yields CDR1 LNHDA and CDR2 SQIVND (reference sequence). The CDR3 DNA follows: TGTGCCAGTAGTATAGGGACAGCAAATGAAAAACTGTTTTTT. It codes for CASSIGTANEKLFF.

CDR3 sequence reads: CASTTRQGPYGYTF. In DNA form, the CDR3 reads TGCGCCTCTACCACGAGACAGGGACCCTATGGCTACACCTTC. This rearrangement joins TRBV23-1 to TRBJ1-2; 7 bases line up with TRBD1. TRBV23-1 is an ORF, with its function uncertain. This CDR3 contains 14 residues. Trimming at V came to 11 bases and at J to 4 bases, leaving 13 bases not matched to a gene.

Only a few counts were recorded for this clone. The chain combines TRBV28 with TRBJ2-2; no reliable D call. The V gene lost 5 bases and the J gene lost 10 bases, with 14 bases spanning the gap. The CDR3 consists of 13 residues. The germline CDR1 and CDR2 sequences are MDHEN and SYDVKM. Here the CDR3 reads CASSPLIVKELFF. Here the CDR3 DNA reads TGTGCCAGCAGTCCACTTATCGTTAAGGAGCTGTTTTTT.

The chain links TRBV19 to TRBJ1-6, with D possibly TRBD1 on 5 matching bases. CDR3 length equals 17 residues. Germline-derived CDR1 and CDR2 are LNHDA and SQIVND (reference sequence). V lost 6 bases and J 0 bases, leaving 15 bases between the germline ends. CDR3 bases: TGTGCCAGTAGCAGATACCGGGGGAGCTCCTATAATTCACCCCTCCACTTT. Protein: CASSRYRGSSYNSPLHF.

The chain joins TRBV7-3 to TRBJ1-2, with 9 nucleotides matching TRBD1. CDR3 size: 17 residues. In germline, CDR1 is SGHTA, CDR2 FQGTGA. The V segment lost 5 bases and the J segment 8 bases; nucleotides outside the gene matches: 18. The CDR3 spells CASSAGPQGALSEGYTF. CDR3 coding DNA: TGTGCCAGCAGCGCGGGCCCACAGGGGGCCCTGTCTGAGGGCTACACCTTC.

This clone was picked up one time. The CDR3 loop reads CASSVRDTTYNEQFF. DNA of the CDR3: TGTGCCAGCAGCGTCCGGGACACGACTTACAATGAGCAGTTCTTC. The V and J genes are TRBV9 and TRBJ2-1, with D possibly being TRBD1 (6 bases). The CDR3 extends over 15 amino acids. In germline, CDR1 is SGDLS, CDR2 YYNGEE. The V end was cut by 2 bases, the J end by 4 bases, with 13 bases between. Variable domain in full (rest from reference TRBV9 and TRBJ2-1): DSGVTQTPKHLITATGQRVTLRCSPRSGDLSVYWYQQSLDQGLQFLIQYYNGEERAKGNILERFSAQQFPDLHSELNLSSLELGDSALYFCASSVRDTTYNEQFFGPGTRLTVL.

In its sample, this clone was seen a few times. The chain links TRBV7-6 to TRBJ2-7, with 9 bases that match TRBD2. Germline CDR1 reads SGHVS; CDR2 reads FNYEAQ. The V segment lost 0 bases and the J segment 3 bases; nucleotides outside the gene matches: 0. The CDR3 has 14 residues. The CDR3 reads CASSLATSGYEQYF. CDR3 bases: TGTGCCAGCAGCTTAGCGACTAGCGGCTACGAGCAGTACTTC.